Below are 23 T cell receptor beta chains sequenced from a single sample in a study of OX40 agonist ivuxolimab in advanced cancers. Here immunoSEQ multiplex PCR was the method, and the copy in TCRdb shows in-frame clones only, minus some. Seen here are 73,000 or so clones, 85% to 90% observed once, and the top ten hold 0.7% to 1%. This sample comprised CD4+ or CD8+ T cells sorted from blood, obtained in a trial of the OX40 agonist ivuxolimab. These receptors were obtained from an adult with an advanced solid tumor such as melanoma, head and neck, liver or kidney cancer.

The V gene is TRBV7-8, the J gene TRBJ2-5; possible D gene TRBD2, 5 bases. The germline V gene has CDR1 SGHVS and CDR2 FQNEAQ. Trimming took off 5 bases at V and 1 base at J, with 14 bases between the two ends. This CDR3 has 15 amino acids. CDR3 sequence: CASSHRASRQETQYF. CDR3 bases: TGTGCCAGCAGCCACCGGGCTAGCCGCCAAGAGACCCAGTACTTC. The whole variable domain, filled in from reference TRBV7-8 and TRBJ2-5, reads GAGVSQSPRYKVAKRGQDVALRCDPISGHVSLFWYQQALGQGPEFLTYFQNEAQLDKSGLPSDRFFAERPEGSVSTLKIQRTQQEDSAVYLCASSHRASRQETQYFGPGTRLLVL.

This clone showed up just once. The V gene is TRBV30, the J gene TRBJ1-3; D is perhaps TRBD1 (6 bases). V dropped 7 bases and J dropped 0 bases, with 13 bases sitting between them. CDR1 GTSNPN and CDR2 SVGIG come from the germline V gene (reference sequence). The CDR3 has 14 residues. The CDR3, as DNA: TGTGCCTATCAACAGGGATCCTCTGGAAACACCATATATTTT. It yields the protein CAYQQGSSGNTIYF.

This chain joins TRBV11-1 and TRBJ2-2; the D is unclear. V lost 1 base and J lost 7, with 7 bases in between. Germline V gene data show CDR1 as SGHAT and CDR2 as FQDESV (reference sequence). This CDR3 has 13 amino acids. The CDR3 region is CASSLDPGGELFF. For the CDR3, the DNA is TGTGCCAGCAGCTTAGACCCGGGCGGGGAGCTGTTTTTT. Combining the CDR3 with reference TRBV11-1 and TRBJ2-2 gives the whole variable domain EAEVAQSPRYKITEKSQAVAFWCDPISGHATLYWYRQILGQGPELLVQFQDESVVDDSQLPKDRFSAERLKGVDSTLKIQPAELGDSAMYLCASSLDPGGELFFGEGSRLTVL.

The V gene is TRBV6-5, the J gene TRBJ2-7; 10 bases match TRBD2. CDR1 is MNHEY and CDR2 is SVGAGI in the germline V gene. The CDR3 is 15 amino acids. Trimming cost V 6 bases and J 2 bases; bases outside gene matches: 7. CDR3 sequence reads: CASRTSSGGTYEQYF. DNA of the CDR3: TGTGCCAGCAGGACTTCTAGCGGGGGTACCTACGAGCAGTACTTC.

The chain couples TRBV5-5 to TRBJ1-2; D gene ambiguous. Per germline, CDR1 SGHKS and CDR2 YYEKEE (reference sequence). Trimming shortened V by 4 bases and J by 4 bases, and 8 bases separated the two germline ends. The CDR3 spans 12 residues. The CDR3 sequence: CASSPTIYGYTF. DNA for the CDR3: TGTGCCAGCAGCCCAACGATCTATGGCTACACCTTC.

The chain has TRBV7-9 and TRBJ2-3; 7 bases agree with TRBD2. The trim removed 2 bases at V and 6 bases at J, leaving 11 bases unmatched. Germline V lookup: CDR1 SEHNR, CDR2 FQNEAQ (reference sequence). The CDR3 runs to 16 residues. This CDR3 reads CASSLYGGSPRDTQYF. In nucleotides, the CDR3 is TGTGCCAGCAGCTTATACGGCGGGAGCCCGAGGGATACGCAGTATTTT.

The DNA for the CDR3 is TGTGCCAGCAGTTACACCGTCACCGGGGAGCTGTTTTTT. Protein: CASSYTVTGELFF. V usage is TRBV6-5 and J usage is TRBJ2-2; D not resolved. V dropped 2 bases and J dropped 4 bases, with 5 bases sitting between them. CDR1 is MNHEY, CDR2 SVGAGI, per germline. CDR3 size: 13 residues.

The CDR3: CASSPRGGRGYEQYF. The CDR3 DNA reads as TGTGCCAGCAGTCCCCGGGGCGGACGCGGCTACGAGCAGTACTTC. This chain uses TRBV6-5 with TRBJ2-7, with D possibly being TRBD1 or TRBD2 (5 bases each). CDR1 and CDR2 from the germline V gene are MNHEY and SVGAGI. This CDR3 contains 15 residues. V was shortened by 5 bases and J by 3 bases, with 17 bases between the two germline ends.

This chain's CDR3 is CASSFRTGDEQYF. In DNA form, the CDR3 reads TGTGCCAGCAGCTTTCGGACAGGAGACGAGCAGTACTTC. This rearrangement joins TRBV7-9 to TRBJ2-7, with 7 nucleotides matching TRBD1. The CDR3 is made up of 13 amino acids. The junction had 4 bases not matched to a gene; V was cut back by 3 bases and J by 5 bases. Germline V CDR1 and CDR2: SEHNR, FQNEAQ (reference sequence).

The gene calls are TRBV11-2 and TRBJ1-6; D call uncertain. This CDR3 is 14 amino acids long. Deletions cut 2 bases from V and 2 bases from J, with 4 bases between. CDR1 and CDR2 from the germline V gene are SGHAT and FQNNGV. The CDR3 DNA is TGTGCCAGCAGCTTACAGGCCTATAATTCACCCCTCCACTTT. It is translated as CASSLQAYNSPLHF.

The rearrangement links TRBV7-9 to TRBJ2-1; 7 bases are a match to TRBD2. The CDR3 covers 15 residues. Germline V gene data show CDR1 as SEHNR and CDR2 as FQNEAQ (reference sequence). V gave up 4 bases and J gave up 3 bases; unmatched junction bases: 6. The CDR3 sequence: CASSSGLGVYNEQFF. CDR3 nucleotides: TGTGCCAGCAGCTCTGGACTAGGGGTCTACAATGAGCAGTTCTTC.

This sequence joins TRBV18 and TRBJ1-2, with D unclear. The germline gives CDR1 KGHSH, CDR2 LQKENI. Trimming took 3 bases from V and 4 from J, leaving 12 bases between them. The CDR3 extends over 14 amino acids. CDR3 loop: CASSPPTPSYGYTF. CDR3 DNA sequence: TGTGCCAGCTCACCCCCGACACCTTCCTATGGCTACACCTTC.

This clone was detected only a few times. The chain is built from TRBV7-3 and TRBJ2-7; 8 nucleotides line up with TRBD1. The J segment lost 7 bases and the V segment lost 4 bases, leaving 6 bases of the junction unmatched. CDR3 size: 13 residues. The germline gives CDR1 SGHTA, CDR2 FQGTGA. The CDR3 loop reads CASSSDRGGEQYF. The CDR3 region has the DNA TGTGCCAGCAGCTCCGACAGGGGCGGGGAGCAGTACTTC.

The chain employs TRBV5-1 and TRBJ2-2; 9 positions match TRBD2. This CDR3 has 15 residues. With 2 bases clipped from V and 1 base from J, the junction kept 0 bases outside the gene matches. Germline-derived CDR1 and CDR2 are SGHRS and YFSETQ. The CDR3 reads CASSLAGGNTGELFF. The CDR3 DNA sequence: TGCGCCAGCAGCTTAGCGGGGGGGAACACCGGGGAGCTGTTTTTT. The variable domain in full, with the rest retrieved from reference TRBV5-1 and TRBJ2-2, is KAGVTQTPRYLIKTRGQQVTLSCSPISGHRSVSWYQQTPGQGLQFLFEYFSETQRNKGNFPGRFSGRQFSNSRSEMNVSTLELGDSALYLCASSLAGGNTGELFFGEGSRLTVL.

The J gene is TRBJ1-3, the V gene TRBV6-5, with 7 bases fitting TRBD1. V was clipped by 3 bases and J by 4 bases; unmatched bases: 9. The CDR3 contains 16 residues. Looked up from germline, CDR1 is MNHEY and CDR2 is SVGAGI. This CDR3 reads CASSYSQTGRGNTIYF. CDR3 nucleotides: TGTGCCAGCAGTTATTCCCAGACAGGGAGGGGAAACACCATATATTTT.

The rearrangement joins TRBV5-1 to TRBJ1-4; 8 nucleotides match TRBD1. The CDR3 covers 17 residues. J gave up 3 bases and V 0 bases, and 7 bases lay outside the gene matches. CDR1 SGHRS and CDR2 YFSETQ come from the germline V gene. In DNA form, the CDR3 reads TGCGCCAGCAGCTTGGTGGCAGGGGGCGAATCTAATGAAAAACTGTTTTTT. This gives the protein CASSLVAGGESNEKLFF.

V usage is TRBV5-5 and J usage is TRBJ2-7; TRBD1 agrees at 9 bases. The CDR3 covers 14 residues. CDR1 SGHKS and CDR2 YYEKEE come from the germline V gene (reference sequence). With V trimmed by 6 bases and J by 4 bases, 8 bases remained unmatched. The CDR3 DNA is TGTGCCAGCACAAGACAGGGGGATCGGTACGAGCAGTACTTC. Its protein product is CASTRQGDRYEQYF.

The chain is built from TRBV28 and TRBJ2-2, with D uncertain. Trimming pared 7 bases from V and 1 base from J, leaving 4 bases between. From germline, CDR1 is MDHEN and CDR2 SYDVKM. The CDR3 totals 12 residues. The CDR3 spells CASTGNTGELFF. In DNA, the CDR3 is TGTGCCAGCACTGGGAACACCGGGGAGCTGTTTTTT.

The chain links TRBV4-2 to TRBJ2-7; 8 bases line up with TRBD1. CDR1 is LGHNA, CDR2 YNFKEQ, per germline. The CDR3 loop spans 16 amino acids. The V and J ends lost 0 bases and 7 bases, in that order; junction bases with no gene match: 11. DNA of the CDR3: TGTGCCAGCAGCCAAGATCGGCCAGGGGGCAAGGGAGAGCAGTACTTC. It yields the protein CASSQDRPGGKGEQYF.

V gene TRBV28 combines with J gene TRBJ2-1, with D perhaps matching TRBD1 (6 bases). Between the trimmed V and J ends, which lost 7 bases and 3 bases, there was a span of 13 bases. Germline CDR1 reads MDHEN; CDR2 reads SYDVKM. The CDR3 covers 14 residues. The DNA of the CDR3 is TGTGCCAGCACACAGGGCCTTGACTACAATGAGCAGTTCTTC. Amino acid sequence: CASTQGLDYNEQFF.

This CDR3 is CASSDGTGERNTIYF. Written as DNA, the CDR3 is TGCGCCAGCAGCGATGGGACAGGGGAGAGAAACACCATATATTTT. V usage is TRBV5-1 and J usage is TRBJ1-3; 10 bases agree with TRBD1. CDR3 length: 15 residues. With 4 bases clipped from V and 5 bases from J, the junction kept 6 bases outside the gene matches. CDR1 SGHRS and CDR2 YFSETQ come from the germline V gene.

The chain's CDR3 is CASSSGQGVYGYTF. CDR3 sequence (DNA): TGTGCCAGCAGTTCAGGACAGGGTGTCTATGGCTACACCTTC. The rearrangement links TRBV28 to TRBJ1-2, with 8 nucleotides matching TRBD1. Germline CDR1 and CDR2: MDHEN and SYDVKM. The CDR3 consists of 14 residues. The V and J ends lost 4 bases and 4 bases, in that order; junction bases with no gene match: 5.

The chain uses TRBV13 and TRBJ1-2, with D possibly TRBD1 on 6 matching bases. The germline V gene has CDR1 PRHDT and CDR2 FYEKMQ (reference sequence). This CDR3 is built from 14 residues. The ends were cut back, 4 bases at V and 4 bases at J, with 13 bases in the middle. DNA of the CDR3: TGTGCCAGCAGCTACGGGGGGCGTACCTATGGCTACACCTTC. It is translated as CASSYGGRTYGYTF. The variable domain in full, with the rest retrieved from reference TRBV13 and TRBJ1-2, is AAGVIQSPRHLIKEKRETATLKCYPIPRHDTVYWYQQGPGQDPQFLISFYEKMQSDKGSIPDRFSAQQFSDYHSELNMSSLELGDSALYFCASSYGGRTYGYTFGSGTRLTVV.